The 11 T cell receptor beta chains reported below all come from one sample, sequenced in a study of shared clonotypes between healthy human individuals. Here immunoSEQ multiplex PCR was the method, and the copy in TCRdb shows in-frame clones only, minus some. The sample lists about 2.5 million clones, under 95% occurring once. The sample comprised naive CD4+ T cells from PBMCs. Subset given: CD45RA+ positively selected. The receptors derive from a young man in good health. Some clones in this sample may be carry-over from other donors' samples.

The genes are TRBV13 and TRBJ2-7, with D hard to call. The CDR3 spans 14 residues. V lost 1 base and J lost 2, with 9 bases in between. The germline CDR1 and CDR2 sequences are PRHDT and FYEKMQ (reference sequence). CDR3 in DNA: TGTGCCAGCAGCTTAGCCTCAAGAACCTACGAGCAGTACTTC. It yields the protein CASSLASRTYEQYF.

This chain joins TRBV7-2 and TRBJ1-2; D unresolved. The germline V and J ends were trimmed by 0 bases and 5 bases, with 7 bases remaining between them. The V gene's germline CDR1 is SGHTA and CDR2 FQGNSA. The CDR3 has 13 amino acids. CDR3 DNA sequence: TGTGCCAGCAGCTTAGCCCACATTTATGGCTACACCTTC. Translated: CASSLAHIYGYTF.

The chain has TRBV28 and TRBJ2-7; D possibly corresponds to TRBD1 (5 bases). This CDR3 spans 12 amino acids. Trimming pared 5 bases from V and 5 bases from J, leaving 10 bases between. Germline lookup yields CDR1 MDHEN and CDR2 SYDVKM. CDR3 nucleotides: TGTGCCAGCAGTGGCAGGGTCAACGAGCAGTACTTC. Its translation is CASSGRVNEQYF.

This chain's CDR3 is CASGSTGSNQPQHF. DNA of the CDR3: TGTGCCAGTGGATCAACAGGTAGCAATCAGCCCCAGCATTTT. This chain joins TRBV19 and TRBJ1-5; possible D gene TRBD1, 5 bases. The CDR3 spans 14 residues. The V and J ends lost 8 bases and 0 bases respectively, with 11 bases between them. From germline, CDR1 is LNHDA and CDR2 SQIVND (reference sequence). Drawing the rest from reference TRBV19 and TRBJ1-5, the complete variable domain is DGGITQSPKYLFRKEGQNVTLSCEQNLNHDAMYWYRQDPGQGLRLIYYSQIVNDFQKGDIAEGYSVSREKKESFPLTVTSAQKNPTAFYLCASGSTGSNQPQHFGDGTRLSIL.

The V gene is TRBV7-2, the J gene TRBJ2-6, with 7 positions matching TRBD2. The germline CDR1 and CDR2 sequences are SGHTA and FQGNSA. J lost 10 bases, V lost 4 bases, and 13 bases had no gene match. This CDR3 contains 16 residues. CDR3 amino acids: CASSSQLGGRGNVLTF. The CDR3 coding sequence is TGTGCCAGCAGCTCCCAGCTGGGAGGGCGGGGAAACGTCCTGACTTTC.

The chain links TRBV11-3 to TRBJ2-1; D remains unclear. This CDR3 is 14 amino acids long. The V end lost 5 bases, the J end lost 7 bases, and 15 bases lay between the germline ends. The germline V gene has CDR1 SGHNT and CDR2 YENEEA. CDR3 bases: TGTGCCAGCAGCCCTAGAGCATCCCAGAATGAGCAGTTCTTC. This gives the protein CASSPRASQNEQFF.

J is TRBJ2-7 and V is TRBV7-8; D may match TRBD1 or TRBD2 (5 bases each). The V end was cut by 5 bases, the J end by 5 bases, with 16 bases between. CDR3 length: 14 residues. Germline assignment: CDR1 SGHVS and CDR2 FQNEAQ. The CDR3 loop reads CASSPGPIRDEQYF. For the CDR3, the DNA is TGTGCCAGCAGCCCGGGACCTATTAGAGACGAGCAGTACTTC.

Worth noting for this clone: The same CDR3 is also encoded by other DNA sequences in this sample. The CDR3 DNA reads as TGTGCCAGCAGTTTATCGGGGGCTTTAGGATACAATGAGCAGTTCTTC. This translates into CASSLSGALGYNEQFF. This sequence joins TRBV27 and TRBJ2-1; tentative D call: TRBD1 (6 bases). The CDR3 extends over 16 amino acids. Trimming took 0 bases from V and 4 from J, leaving 13 bases between them. Per the germline V gene, CDR1 is MNHEY and CDR2 is SMNVEV (reference sequence).

As regards this clone: Other DNA variants within this sample encode the same CDR3. This sequence joins TRBV28 and TRBJ1-1, with TRBD1 matching 8 bases. Germline CDR1 and CDR2: MDHEN and SYDVKM. This CDR3 comprises 14 residues. Trimming took 5 bases from V and 5 from J; bases not matched to a gene: 7. In DNA form, the CDR3 reads TGTGCCAGCAGTCCCCGACAGGGGAGGACTGAAGCTTTCTTT. This sequence encodes CASSPRQGRTEAFF.

The chain employs TRBV18 and TRBJ2-7, with D uncertain. Germline CDR1 KGHSH, CDR2 LQKENI. Trimming took off 1 base at V and 0 bases at J, with 10 bases between the two ends. The CDR3 is 15 residues long. CDR3 region: CASSPLRPDSYEQYF. CDR3 sequence (DNA): TGTGCCAGCTCACCACTGAGACCCGACTCCTACGAGCAGTACTTC.

The chain recombines TRBV28 with TRBJ2-7; tentatively, D is TRBD1 (6 bases). There are 16 residues in the CDR3. CDR1 MDHEN and CDR2 SYDVKM come from the germline V gene. The V end was cut by 3 bases, the J end by 1 base, with 16 bases between. This CDR3 is CASSFSGTSLSYEQYF. DNA of the CDR3: TGTGCCAGCAGTTTTTCGGGGACAAGCTTATCCTACGAGCAGTACTTC. Based on the CDR3 plus reference TRBV28 and TRBJ2-7, the full variable domain is DVKVTQSSRYLVKRTGEKVFLECVQDMDHENMFWYRQDPGLGLRLIYFSYDVKMKEKGDIPEGYSVSREKKERFSLILESASTNQTSMYLCASSFSGTSLSYEQYFGPGTRLTVT.